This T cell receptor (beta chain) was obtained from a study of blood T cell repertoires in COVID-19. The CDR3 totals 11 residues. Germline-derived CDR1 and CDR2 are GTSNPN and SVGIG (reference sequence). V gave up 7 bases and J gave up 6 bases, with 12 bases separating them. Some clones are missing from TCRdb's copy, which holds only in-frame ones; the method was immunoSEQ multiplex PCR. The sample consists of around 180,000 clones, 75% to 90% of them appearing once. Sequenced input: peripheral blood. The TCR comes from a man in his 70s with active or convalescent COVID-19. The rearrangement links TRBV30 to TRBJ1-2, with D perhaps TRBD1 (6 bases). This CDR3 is CASWGPNGYTF. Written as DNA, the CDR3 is TGTGCCTCCTGGGGGCCGAATGGCTACACCTTC.